This TCR beta chain was obtained from a study of blood T cell repertoires in COVID-19. Turning to the study itself: Some COVID-19 samples were acute and others convalescent; all came from the United States, Italy and Spain. T cells, B-cell-depleted T cells, or PBMCs supplied cDNA or gDNA.

The method was immunoSEQ multiplex PCR; TCRdb's version includes in-frame clones alone and lacks a portion of them. The table has over 150,000 clones, 85% seen once; the top ten hold around 8.4%. The germline gives CDR1 LGHDT, CDR2 YNNKEL (reference sequence). V gave up 5 bases and J gave up 5 bases; unmatched junction bases: 10. This CDR3 is 15 amino acids long. During active infection, Seattle patients enrolled and were then monitored through disease. Material: peripheral blood. The V and J genes are TRBV3-1 (or the pseudogene TRBV3-2) and TRBJ2-5, with TRBD1 matching over 8 bases. The source of this sequence is a woman older than 75 with COVID-19, enrolled during active disease. CDR3 DNA sequence: TGTGCCAGCAGCTCCCAGGACAGGGCTCTGGAGACCCAGTACTTC. Encoded protein: CASSSQDRALETQYF.